The clone carrying this T cell receptor beta chain was seen more than once but under ten times. The antigen is not known. Expressed TCRB transcripts got sequenced, as all isolated RNA was reverse transcribed. Sequencing was performed with immunoSEQ multiplex PCR; in TCRdb, only in-frame clones are kept and a portion is missing. Of fewer than 250,000 clones listed, approximately 14% are singletons. The data are from a study of beta chain features in type 1 diabetes. Findings and caveats of the study: There was a moderate but significant shortening of TCRB CDR3s in all four CD4+ subsets of Type 1 diabetes patients.

Trimming took 3 bases from V and 4 from J; bases not matched to a gene: 7. CDR3 size: 15 residues. Germline V gene lookup returns CDR1 ENHRY and CDR2 SYGVKD. The origin of this receptor is a woman aged 40 to 50 in good health. This chain joins TRBV10-3 and TRBJ2-5, with 8 positions matching TRBD2. Sequencing used naive CD4+ T cells from blood. CDR3 in amino acids: CAISDAGGRGETQYF. CDR3 coding DNA: TGTGCCATCAGTGATGCGGGGGGCAGGGGAGAGACCCAGTACTTC.